This T cell receptor (beta chain) was recorded in a study of T cell responses to AZD1222 COVID-19 vaccine. Study information: Second doses at about 4 or about 12 weeks were pooled.

In germline, CDR1 is SGHRS, CDR2 YFSETQ. The CDR3 totals 14 residues. The trim removed 2 bases at V and 5 bases at J, leaving 5 bases unmatched. Profiling relied on immunoSEQ multiplex PCR, and the TCRdb table lists in-frame clones only, not all of them. The data contain some 110,000 clones, 88% of them seen just once; the ten biggest clones take up about 9.3%. The rearrangement joins TRBV5-1 to TRBJ2-3, with 7 bases aligning to TRBD2. Sample: peripheral blood, taken on day 0 of AZD1222 vaccination. The source is an adult in good health. In DNA, the CDR3 is TGCGCCAGCAGCTTAGGGCTAGCGGTAGATACGCAGTATTTT. Residues: CASSLGLAVDTQYF.